Shown below are 7 T cell receptor beta chains from a single sample sequenced in a study of blood T cell repertoires in COVID-19. TCRdb's table, derived via immunoSEQ multiplex PCR, lists solely in-frame clones and lacks some. The table records about 270,000 clones, roughly 93% of them present only once. Sequenced sample: PBMCs or T cells enriched from blood (not recorded which). These receptors all stem from a woman in her forties with acute COVID-19.

The table lists this clone with a count of one. The V and J genes are TRBV5-1 and TRBJ2-6, with TRBD1 matching 8 bases. CDR1 is SGHRS, CDR2 YFSETQ, per germline. J gave up 0 bases and V 4 bases, and 3 bases lay outside the gene matches. The CDR3 totals 16 residues. The CDR3 spells CASSPGQGSGANVLTF. The DNA of the CDR3 is TGCGCCAGCAGCCCAGGACAGGGCTCTGGGGCCAACGTCCTGACTTTC.

The J gene is TRBJ2-3, the V gene TRBV24-1, with D possibly TRBD2 on 5 matching bases. This CDR3 spans 14 amino acids. V was cut by 8 bases and J by 5 bases, with 16 bases left in between. Germline V gene lookup returns CDR1 KGHDR and CDR2 SFDVKD. In DNA form, the CDR3 reads TGTGCCACCACCCCAGGAGGCATGGAAGATACGCAGTATTTT. This translates into CATTPGGMEDTQYF.

The chain joins TRBV5-4 to TRBJ2-1, with a possible D match to TRBD1 (6 bases). The CDR3 spans 13 residues. V lost 3 bases and J 9 bases, leaving 13 bases between the germline ends. Germline loops: CDR1 SGHNT, CDR2 YYREEE (reference sequence). In DNA, the CDR3 is TGTGCCAGCAGCTGGACAGACCGACCTGAGCAGTTCTTC. Its translation: CASSWTDRPEQFF.

The chain uses TRBV6-5 and TRBJ1-2; D unresolved. This CDR3 has 15 residues. Germline V gene lookup returns CDR1 MNHEY and CDR2 SVGAGI. The germline V and J ends were trimmed by 2 bases and 0 bases, with 10 bases remaining between them. The CDR3 DNA is TGTGCCAGCAGTTACGTGGCAGAAGCTAACTATGGCTACACCTTC. As protein: CASSYVAEANYGYTF.

The rearrangement joins TRBV4-3 to TRBJ2-3; TRBD2 is a possible D gene (6 bases). The germline V and J ends were trimmed by 0 bases and 2 bases, with 9 bases remaining between them. Germline lookup yields CDR1 LGHNA and CDR2 YSLEER. The CDR3 totals 15 residues. Here the CDR3 reads CASSQDAGYTDTQYF. The CDR3 DNA reads TGCGCCAGCAGCCAAGATGCGGGGTACACAGATACGCAGTATTTT.

The chain has TRBV11-3 and TRBJ2-2; D is ambiguous. Germline CDR1 SGHNT, CDR2 YENEEA. The length of the CDR3 is 12 residues. Trimming left V 5 bases short and J 2 bases short, with 3 bases between. The CDR3 coding sequence is TGTGCCAGCAGCATAAACACCGGGGAGCTGTTTTTT. This codes for CASSINTGELFF. Full variable domain (rest looked up from reference TRBV11-3 and TRBJ2-2): EAGVVQSPRYKIIEKKQPVAFWCNPISGHNTLYWYLQNLGQGPELLIRYENEEAVDDSQLPKDRFSAERLKGVDSTLKIQPAELGDSAVYLCASSINTGELFFGEGSRLTVL.

V gene TRBV29-1 combines with J gene TRBJ2-1; 9 bases fit TRBD2. From germline, CDR1 is SQVTM and CDR2 ANQGSEA. With 3 bases clipped from V and 4 bases from J, the junction kept 10 bases outside the gene matches. The CDR3 contains 16 residues. CDR3 in DNA: TGCAGCGTTGATAGCCTAGCGGGAAATTGGTACAATGAGCAGTTCTTC. Amino acid sequence: CSVDSLAGNWYNEQFF.